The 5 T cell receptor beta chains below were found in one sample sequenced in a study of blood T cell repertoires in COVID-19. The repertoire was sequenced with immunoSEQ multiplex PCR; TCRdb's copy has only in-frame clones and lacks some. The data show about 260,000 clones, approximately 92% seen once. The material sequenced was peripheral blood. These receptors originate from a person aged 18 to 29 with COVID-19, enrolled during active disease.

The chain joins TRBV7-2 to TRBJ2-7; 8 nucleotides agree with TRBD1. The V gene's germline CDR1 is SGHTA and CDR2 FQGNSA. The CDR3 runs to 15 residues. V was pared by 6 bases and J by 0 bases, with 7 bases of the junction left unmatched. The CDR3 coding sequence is TGTGCCAGCAGTTTTACCGGGACAGGCTCCTACGAGCAGTACTTC. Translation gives CASSFTGTGSYEQYF.

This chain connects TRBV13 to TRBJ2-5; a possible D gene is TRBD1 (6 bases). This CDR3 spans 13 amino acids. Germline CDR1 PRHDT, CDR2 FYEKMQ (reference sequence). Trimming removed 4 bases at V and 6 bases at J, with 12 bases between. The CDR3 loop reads CASSSEGVKTQYF. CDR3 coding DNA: TGTGCCAGCAGCTCAGAGGGGGTAAAGACCCAGTACTTC.

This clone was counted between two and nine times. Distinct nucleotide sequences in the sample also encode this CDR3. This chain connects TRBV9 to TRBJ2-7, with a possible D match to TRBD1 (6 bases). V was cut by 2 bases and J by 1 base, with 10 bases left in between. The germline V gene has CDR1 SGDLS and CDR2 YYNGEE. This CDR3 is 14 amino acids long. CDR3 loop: CASSVTGSSYEQYF. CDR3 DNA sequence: TGTGCCAGCAGCGTCACAGGGAGTTCCTACGAGCAGTACTTC.

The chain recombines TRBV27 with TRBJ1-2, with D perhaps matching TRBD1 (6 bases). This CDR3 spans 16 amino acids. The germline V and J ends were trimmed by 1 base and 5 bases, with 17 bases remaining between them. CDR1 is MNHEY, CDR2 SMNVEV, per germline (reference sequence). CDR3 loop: CASSLFSRGDVYGYTF. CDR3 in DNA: TGTGCCAGCAGTTTATTTAGCAGGGGAGATGTATATGGCTACACCTTC.

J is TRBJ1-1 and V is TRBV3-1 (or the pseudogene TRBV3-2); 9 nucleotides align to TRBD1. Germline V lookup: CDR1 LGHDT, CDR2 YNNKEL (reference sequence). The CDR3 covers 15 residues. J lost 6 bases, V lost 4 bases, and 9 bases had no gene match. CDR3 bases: TGTGCCAGCAGCCTTAACAGGGGGCAAGGGGCTGAAGCTTTCTTT. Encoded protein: CASSLNRGQGAEAFF.